The clone carrying this T cell receptor (beta chain) was counted a few times. Its antigen is unidentified. The data were taken from a study of shared clonotypes between healthy human individuals. Overall study context: Two women and a few men aged 18 to 49 made up the donors. Study findings and constraints: The study generally estimated greater richness for naive than memory subsets.

The data were produced by immunoSEQ multiplex PCR, yet TCRdb's version contains in-frame clones alone and is incomplete. The sample lists 550,000 to 800,000 clones, around 67% seen once, with about 1.8% in the top ten. Germline-derived CDR1 and CDR2 are LGHNA and YNFKEQ. The V gene end was trimmed by 3 bases and the J gene end by 7 bases; junction bases not matched to a gene: 10. This CDR3 region has 16 residues. The gene calls are TRBV4-2 and TRBJ1-4; the match to TRBD1 covers 8 bases. This TCR came from a woman aged 25 to 39 in good health. The sequenced sample was memory CD4+ T cells sorted from blood. Subset reported: CD45RA-negative fraction. As DNA, the CDR3 is TGTGCCAGCAGCCACCAGGGGGCAGGGGAGAGTGAAAAACTGTTTTTT. This translates into CASSHQGAGESEKLFF.